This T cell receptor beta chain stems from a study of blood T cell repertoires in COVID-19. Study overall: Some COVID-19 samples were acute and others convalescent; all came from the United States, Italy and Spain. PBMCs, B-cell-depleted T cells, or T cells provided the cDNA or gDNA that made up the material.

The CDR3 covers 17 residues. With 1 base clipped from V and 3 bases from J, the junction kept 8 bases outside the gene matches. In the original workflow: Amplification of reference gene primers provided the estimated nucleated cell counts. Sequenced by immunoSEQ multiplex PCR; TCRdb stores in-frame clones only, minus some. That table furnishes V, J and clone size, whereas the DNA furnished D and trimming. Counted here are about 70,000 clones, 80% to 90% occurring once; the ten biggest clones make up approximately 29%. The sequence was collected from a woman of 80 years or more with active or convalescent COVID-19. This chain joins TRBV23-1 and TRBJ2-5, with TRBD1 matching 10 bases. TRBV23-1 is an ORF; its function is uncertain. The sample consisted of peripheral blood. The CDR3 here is CASSQWKPTGGKETQYF. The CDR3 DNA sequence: TGCGCCAGCAGTCAATGGAAACCGACAGGGGGCAAAGAGACCCAGTACTTC.